Sequencing of this T cell receptor beta chain was carried out in a study of regulatory T cells in long-lasting Graves disease. Study at large: Graves' patients who were just diagnosed had used antithyroid drugs for under 3 months. Regarding the study as a whole: TRBV28, TRBJ1-2 and TRBJ2-5 emerged as the favored segments in persistent disease.

Germline assignment: CDR1 SGHRS and CDR2 YFSETQ. The CDR3 extends over 13 amino acids. The time point: newly diagnosed GD, antithyroid drugs for less than 3 months. Preparation of the TCR library used RNA extracted from PBMCs. This clonotype was detected ten times or more. The antigen is unknown. Sequence at one end of the junction differs from germline and may be a read error. Researchers made TCR beta libraries by using iRepertoire HTBI primers and running Arm-PCR on CDR3 regions. MiXCR was run by TCRdb on the multiplex PCR reads, yielding one entry per CDR3 protein. The sample lists 500,000 or so distinct CDR3 sequences; roughly 16% were seen once. This same sample was also taken into another study, of T cells in Graves' hyperthyroidism and ophthalmopathy. That report adds: In patients aged 18 to 65, hyperthyroidism was newly diagnosed, with duration under 2 months. Separation of ophthalmopathy from stable hyperthyroidism was achieved by a 13 V-J model.

The starting material was peripheral blood mononuclear cells (PBMCs), obtained at new diagnosis, from a patient treated with antithyroid drugs. This TCR derives from a man between 40 and 49 years old with Graves disease. The chain links TRBV5-1 to TRBJ2-5; the D gene is possibly TRBD2 (6 bases). The CDR3 bases are TGTGCCAGCAGCCTCGGGAGTCGGGAGACCCAGTACTTC. Translated: CASSLGSRETQYF.